This is a list of T cell receptor beta chains from one sample in a study of T-cell memory formation after mild COVID-19. MiXCR, run by TCRdb on the 5' RACE reads, gives a single entry per CDR3 protein. The sample yields roughly 300,000 distinct CDR3 sequences, roughly 13% seen once. The sample was PBMCs or a T cell subset sorted from them (not recorded which). Receptors were obtained from a man aged 18 to 35 who had mild COVID-19 (a few samples of this study predate the infection). Cell type and time point are not known. CDR3s include the opening cysteine and the closing phenylalanine or tryptophan. The D gene is left open where the match is weak. Clone size is shown for a subset of rows, as once, few, many or a class of expanded clone.

V | D | size | CDR3
TRBV11-2 | - | - | CASSSKGGSGNSPLHF
TRBV20-1 | - | few | CSASGGALSGEQYF
TRBV6-6 | - | few | CASSYTWGQYF
TRBV6-6 | - | many | CASSYQASGNTIYF
TRBV2 | TRBD1 | - | CASQRTGGGTEAFF
TRBV9 | - | few | CASSSRVSNIQYF
TRBV4-3 | - | few | CASSQDRARVGGELFF
TRBV6-2/TRBV6-3 | - | - | CASSTKRFYSGNTIYF
TRBV6-1 | TRBD1 | - | CASSEQTGMGNSPLHF
TRBV27 | - | many | CASSILNSRWGTDTQYF
TRBV2 | TRBD1 | few | CASRPPGTGGNEQFF
TRBV15 | - | few | CATSDRGQSSYNEQFF
TRBV3-1 | - | - | CASSSNPGGSSHTQYF
TRBV4-3 | - | - | CASSQAPHSTDTQYF
TRBV5-1 | - | few | CASSMSTDTQYF
TRBV7-6 | TRBD2 | few | CASTNPYSGGTNTGELFF
TRBV2 | - | few | CASSEMAGLYNEQFF
TRBV24-1 | TRBD1 | few | CATSEPPTGTGGDTQYF
TRBV15 | - | - | CATSTIPGDQETQYF
TRBV5-1 | TRBD1 | - | CASSARQGRRTDTQYF
TRBV4-2 | - | - | CASSQETHAGLGTEAFF
TRBV7-9 | TRBD1 | few | CASSAMGQGDGYTF
TRBV6-2/TRBV6-3 | - | - | CASSYSWDTQYF
TRBV4-1 | - | - | CASSQDRGRVGSYEQYF
TRBV14 | - | many | CASSQKETQYF
TRBV4-3 | - | - | CASSPGLRSIYGYTF
TRBV9 | - | - | CASSPRGDYSYNEQFF
TRBV4-3 | TRBD1 | - | CASSQDGTGGREQYF
TRBV6-6 | - | - | CASSPFSLMANSNQPQHF
TRBV20-1 | - | few | CSASTGIHQPQHF
TRBV4-2 | - | few | CASSHKGGSGGELFF
TRBV6-5 | - | - | CASSLIGRKRTGELFF
TRBV12-3/TRBV12-4 | - | few | CASSFSLGGDTQYF
TRBV15 | TRBD1 | few | CATSSLRDRGHEQYF
TRBV4-1 | - | many | CASSLTPFTVSYNEQFF
TRBV6-5 | - | many | CASSYGLAENTGELFF
TRBV24-1 | - | - | CATSTTGTAAYGYTF
TRBV7-9 | - | many | CASSFGGTGELFF
TRBV6-4 | - | - | CASSVARGPYNEQFF
TRBV6-2/TRBV6-3 | - | few | CASRPRDNTQYF
TRBV6-2/TRBV6-3 | - | - | CASSYSSMADGYTF
TRBV4-1 | - | few | CASSQVPRAPYEQYF
TRBV5-1 | - | few | CASRGQNEQYF
TRBV7-2 | - | few | CASSRGGVSNTEAFF
TRBV9 | - | - | CASSVAPRNLGEQYF
TRBV29-1 | TRBD2 | - | CSVPRGGLSTDTQYF
TRBV23-1 | - | many | CASITGSSTDTQYF
TRBV9 | TRBD1 | few | CASSPQGGHTGELFF
TRBV10-2 | - | - | CARGWGPQHF
TRBV7-9 | - | once | CASSSYGFGGDTQYF
TRBV15 | - | - | CATSRDYVQSLGTDTQYF
TRBV5-5 | - | - | CASSSAIMGSQHF
TRBV7-3 | - | - | CASSSGGPNTGELFF
TRBV7-9 | TRBD1 | - | CASSPYRGVGAFF
TRBV3-1 | TRBD2 | - | CASSNPWRGALGNIQYF
TRBV12-3/TRBV12-4 | - | many | CASADPFRNNEQFF
TRBV6-5 | - | many | CASSNGGTYGYTF
TRBV20-1 | - | - | CSARRSDNEKLFF
TRBV11-2 | - | few | CASSVGLLTEAFF